This T cell receptor beta chain appears in the sequencing data of a study of blood T cell repertoires in COVID-19. As for the study in general: Both acute and convalescent COVID-19 samples were obtained from the United States, Italy and Spain. The cDNA or gDNA used as material had been derived from T cells, B-cell-depleted T cells, or PBMCs.

Germline CDR1 SEHNR, CDR2 FQNEAQ (reference sequence). This CDR3 has 13 amino acids. Losses at the gene ends were 8 bases for V and 10 bases for J; bases not matched to a gene: 6. Study processing details: Estimates of nucleated cell counts were drawn from the amplification of reference gene primers. Generated by immunoSEQ multiplex PCR, the TCRdb table keeps only in-frame clones and is missing some. Clonal size and the V and J genes are those of that table, whereas D and trimming came from the DNA. The sample consists of about 130,000 clones, around 83% of them appearing once. The J gene is TRBJ2-1, the V gene TRBV7-9; 12 positions agree with TRBD2. The receptor's source is a woman aged 45-60 years with acute or convalescent COVID-19. Sequenced sample: peripheral blood. CDR3 region: CASRLAGGSEQFF. CDR3 bases: TGTGCCAGCCGCCTAGCGGGGGGGAGCGAGCAGTTCTTC.